The 28 T cell receptor beta chains listed next were all sequenced from one sample in a study of cytomegalovirus exposure and HLA in healthy donors. Primers for the PCR totalled 60 Vbeta and 13 Jbeta. Sequenced by immunoSEQ multiplex PCR; TCRdb stores in-frame clones only, minus some. The repertoire holds about 100,000 clones, with 55% to 80% as singletons. Material for sequencing was PBMCs. Receptors originate from a human donor in good health.

This chain links TRBV13 with TRBJ2-7, with D maybe TRBD2 (6 bases). The ends were cut back, 5 bases at V and 2 bases at J, with 10 bases in the middle. The CDR3 is made up of 13 amino acids. Per germline, CDR1 PRHDT and CDR2 FYEKMQ (reference sequence). The DNA of the CDR3 is TGTGCCAGCAGCGGGCGGGAAGCCTACGAGCAGTACTTC. Its protein is CASSGREAYEQYF.

The V gene is TRBV5-5, the J gene TRBJ1-1; D is possibly TRBD1 (5 bases). Germline V gene data show CDR1 as SGHKS and CDR2 as YYEKEE (reference sequence). The CDR3 sequence is 15 residues long. V lost 1 base to trimming and J lost 1 base, with 11 bases between them. The CDR3 sequence: CASSLIQGSNTEAFF. CDR3 bases: TGTGCCAGCAGCTTGATTCAGGGTTCGAACACTGAAGCTTTCTTT.

In this sample, this clone turned up a few times. The chain recombines TRBV7-9 with TRBJ2-5; tentatively, D is TRBD2 (5 bases). Germline lookup yields CDR1 SEHNR and CDR2 FQNEAQ (reference sequence). The CDR3 loop spans 14 amino acids. V shed 4 bases and J shed 2 bases, with 11 bases lying between them. CDR3 sequence (DNA): TGTGCCAGCAGCTCCTGGGAGCTACAAGAGACCCAGTACTTC. The encoded protein is CASSSWELQETQYF.

The rearrangement links TRBV19 to TRBJ2-1; D ambiguous. V shed 3 bases and J shed 6 bases, with 12 bases lying between them. Germline CDR1 is LNHDA and CDR2 is SQIVND (reference sequence). The CDR3 is 14 amino acids. CDR3 DNA sequence: TGTGCCAGTAGTATCGGCCTCGCTAGCAATGAGCAGTTCTTC. Translation gives CASSIGLASNEQFF.

Sample share makes this clone medium-sized. This chain uses TRBV18 with TRBJ2-3; D not certain. V was pared by 8 bases and J by 0 bases, with 12 bases between. The CDR3 length is 14 residues. Germline V gives CDR1 KGHSH, CDR2 LQKENI. CDR3 bases: TGTGCCAGCGCCTACCTAACTAGCACAGATACGCAGTATTTT. Translation: CASAYLTSTDTQYF.

About this clone itself: The junction departs from the called germline gene at one end, perhaps through a read error. The chain joins TRBV6-5 to TRBJ2-2; 10 bases fit TRBD1. CDR1 is MNHEY, CDR2 SVGAGI, per germline. This CDR3 comprises 16 residues. The CDR3 protein is CASSHSGQGISGELFF. In DNA, the CDR3 is TGTGCCAGCAGTCACTCGGGACAGGGGATCAGCGGGGAGCTGTTTTTT.

The chain recombines TRBV5-8 with TRBJ2-5, with D perhaps matching TRBD1 (5 bases). V lost 4 bases, J lost 5 bases, and 12 bases lay in between. Germline loops: CDR1 SGHTS, CDR2 YDEGEE. The CDR3 covers 13 residues. The CDR3 DNA sequence: TGTGCCAGCAGCCCAGGGTTTCGGGAGACCCAGTACTTC. As protein: CASSPGFRETQYF. The full variable domain, rest sourced from reference TRBV5-8 and TRBJ2-5, is EAGVTQSPTHLIKTRGQQATLRCSPISGHTSVYWYQQALGLGLQFLLWYDEGEERNRGNFPPRFSGRQFPNYSSELNVNALELEDSALYLCASSPGFRETQYFGPGTRLLVL.

The sample holds a few counts of this clone. The gene calls are TRBV7-8 and TRBJ1-1, with 11 bases that match TRBD1. CDR3 length equals 14 residues. With 5 bases clipped from V and 9 bases from J, the junction kept 8 bases outside the gene matches. From germline, CDR1 is SGHVS and CDR2 FQNEAQ. CDR3 region: CASSLKDRGLKAFF. The CDR3 coding sequence is TGTGCCAGCAGCCTAAAGGACAGGGGGCTTAAAGCTTTCTTT.

The chain recombines TRBV11-2 with TRBJ2-7; 7 bases are shared with TRBD1. The germline V gene encodes CDR1 SGHAT and CDR2 FQNNGV. The CDR3 consists of 15 residues. Trimming cost V 5 bases and J 4 bases; bases outside gene matches: 11. CDR3 nucleotides: TGTGCCAGCAGCCTCCCGCAGGGGGTAGAGTACGAGCAGTACTTC. Amino acid sequence: CASSLPQGVEYEQYF.

The chain carries TRBV27 and TRBJ1-5; tentative D call: TRBD1 (6 bases). Trimming pared 5 bases from V and 6 bases from J, leaving 17 bases between. CDR1 MNHEY and CDR2 SMNVEV come from the germline V gene (reference sequence). The length of the CDR3 is 15 residues. In nucleotides, the CDR3 is TGTGCCAGCAGTCCTCCGGACAGAAGGACTCAGCCCCAGCATTTT. Translating it yields CASSPPDRRTQPQHF.

The V and J genes are TRBV7-9 and TRBJ1-2; 8 bases align to TRBD1. V trimming: 5 bases; J trimming: 2 bases; junction bases outside the gene matches: 10. Per the germline V gene, CDR1 is SEHNR and CDR2 is FQNEAQ (reference sequence). CDR3 size: 16 residues. Here the CDR3 DNA reads TGTGCCAGCAGCCTCCGCCGGGACAGGAAAAACTATGGCTACACCTTC. Amino acids: CASSLRRDRKNYGYTF.

In this sample, this clone turned up once. This chain joins TRBV7-9 and TRBJ1-2; D ambiguous. V was pared by 2 bases and J by 4 bases, with 11 bases between. CDR3 length: 14 amino acids. Germline CDR1 SEHNR, CDR2 FQNEAQ (reference sequence). CDR3 residues: CASSLPGSGYGYTF. Written as DNA, the CDR3 is TGTGCCAGCAGCTTACCGGGGAGCGGCTATGGCTACACCTTC.

The rearrangement links TRBV6-6 to TRBJ2-2, with a possible D match to TRBD1 (5 bases). The CDR3 is 15 residues long. Trimming pared 0 bases from V and 6 bases from J, leaving 11 bases between. The germline gives CDR1 MNHNY, CDR2 SVGAGI (reference sequence). The CDR3, as DNA: TGTGCCAGCAGTTACTCAGAAGGGGTCGCCGGGGAGCTGTTTTTT. It specifies CASSYSEGVAGELFF.

This chain connects TRBV27 to TRBJ2-7; possibly TRBD2 for D (6 bases). This CDR3 has 13 amino acids. V lost 8 bases and J 1 base, leaving 12 bases between the germline ends. Germline lookup yields CDR1 MNHEY and CDR2 SMNVEV (reference sequence). CDR3 residues: CASGRRGSYEQYF. CDR3 DNA sequence: TGTGCCAGCGGTCGACGGGGGTCCTACGAGCAGTACTTC.

A few counts support this clone. The chain uses TRBV19 and TRBJ1-5; 10 nucleotides match TRBD1. This CDR3 spans 15 amino acids. Germline CDR1 is LNHDA and CDR2 is SQIVND (reference sequence). The junction had 7 bases not matched to a gene; V was cut back by 5 bases and J by 6 bases. The CDR3 DNA reads TGTGCCAGTAGTGACAGGGGGCCGGCTAGTCAGCCCCAGCATTTT. It yields the protein CASSDRGPASQPQHF.

The rearrangement links TRBV10-3 to TRBJ2-1; 11 nucleotides match TRBD2. The CDR3 runs to 14 residues. V shed 9 bases, J shed 6 bases, and the junction held 7 bases outside the gene matches. From germline, CDR1 is ENHRY and CDR2 SYGVKD. CDR3 protein: CAIGTSGIGNEQFF. In DNA, the CDR3 is TGTGCCATAGGGACTAGCGGTATTGGCAATGAGCAGTTCTTC.

The V call is TRBV5-6, the J call TRBJ2-5; D is perhaps TRBD2 (5 bases). The last part of the DNA fits TRBJ2-7 better; the J call may be wrong. This CDR3 comprises 16 residues. In germline, CDR1 is SGHDT, CDR2 YYEEEE. The CDR3 loop is CASSLNDGIRSYEQYF. CDR3 coding DNA: TGTGCCAGCAGCTTAAACGACGGGATTCGGTCCTACGAGCAGTACTTC.

V usage is TRBV7-2 and J usage is TRBJ2-1; a possible D gene is TRBD2 (6 bases). Per the germline V gene, CDR1 is SGHTA and CDR2 is FQGNSA. Trimming pared 5 bases from V and 6 bases from J, leaving 17 bases between. CDR3 size: 15 residues. CDR3 sequence: CASSLPPGAGNEQFF. CDR3 bases: TGTGCCAGCAGCCTCCCCCCGGGAGCCGGCAATGAGCAGTTCTTC.

The chain couples TRBV5-1 to TRBJ2-1; D perhaps matches TRBD2 (6 bases). The CDR3 sequence is 17 residues long. Between the trimmed V and J ends, which lost 3 bases and 2 bases, there was a span of 18 bases. Germline values: CDR1 SGHRS, CDR2 YFSETQ. Written as DNA, the CDR3 is TGCGCCAGCAGCTCGGGGGTGTCTAGCCAAGCCTACAATGAGCAGTTCTTC. This codes for CASSSGVSSQAYNEQFF. Full variable domain (remainder filled in from reference TRBV5-1 and TRBJ2-1): KAGVTQTPRYLIKTRGQQVTLSCSPISGHRSVSWYQQTPGQGLQFLFEYFSETQRNKGNFPGRFSGRQFSNSRSEMNVSTLELGDSALYLCASSSGVSSQAYNEQFFGPGTRLTVL.

This clone was seen a handful of times. The V and J genes are TRBV5-4 and TRBJ2-3, with 10 bases aligning to TRBD2. CDR3 length equals 16 residues. Germline V gene lookup returns CDR1 SGHNT and CDR2 YYREEE (reference sequence). V lost 4 bases and J lost 0; bases outside the gene matches: 5. The CDR3 DNA reads as TGTGCCAGCAGCACTACTAGCGGGGCAAGCACAGATACGCAGTATTTT. Protein product: CASSTTSGASTDTQYF.

The CDR3 here is CASSSGTPHTGELFF. DNA for the CDR3: TGTGCCAGCAGCTCCGGGACTCCTCACACCGGGGAGCTGTTTTTT. The chain joins TRBV11-3 to TRBJ2-2; a weak D match, TRBD2 (6 bases). The CDR3 totals 15 residues. Trimming pared 4 bases from V and 3 bases from J, leaving 12 bases between. Germline CDR1 reads SGHNT; CDR2 reads YENEEA.

The chain uses TRBV19 and TRBJ2-7, with a weak D call TRBD2 (5 bases). Germline lookup yields CDR1 LNHDA and CDR2 SQIVND (reference sequence). The CDR3 spans 12 residues. The V gene lost 8 bases and the J gene lost 2 bases, with 10 bases spanning the gap. CDR3 loop: CASSTGTYEQYF. The CDR3 nucleotides are TGTGCCAGTTCGACGGGAACCTACGAGCAGTACTTC.

The chain joins TRBV25-1 to TRBJ1-6, with D tentatively TRBD1 (6 bases). V gave up 6 bases and J gave up 4 bases, with 10 bases separating them. Germline V gene data show CDR1 as MGHDK and CDR2 as SYGVNS. The CDR3 is 14 residues long. As DNA, the CDR3 is TGTGCCAGCAGAAGCGGGACATATAATTCACCCCTCCACTTT. Translated, it gives CASRSGTYNSPLHF. Full variable domain (remainder filled in from reference TRBV25-1 and TRBJ1-6): EADIYQTPRYLVIGTGKKITLECSQTMGHDKMYWYQQDPGMELHLIHYSYGVNSTEKGDLSSESTVSRIRTEHFPLTLESARPSHTSQYLCASRSGTYNSPLHFGNGTRLTVT.

The gene calls are TRBV28 and TRBJ2-2, with D perhaps matching TRBD2 (5 bases). V lost 6 bases to trimming and J lost 6 bases, with 11 bases between them. This CDR3 has 13 amino acids. From germline, CDR1 is MDHEN and CDR2 SYDVKM. Here the CDR3 reads CASRSGGPGELFF. The CDR3 bases are TGTGCCAGCAGATCAGGAGGTCCCGGGGAGCTGTTTTTT.

The chain uses TRBV29-1 and TRBJ2-4, with TRBD2 as a possible D gene (5 bases). The germline V and J ends were trimmed by 6 bases and 0 bases, with 9 bases remaining between them. The CDR3 runs to 13 residues. From germline, CDR1 is SQVTM and CDR2 ANQGSEA. CDR3 region: CSVGAVAKNIQYF. The DNA for the CDR3 is TGCAGCGTCGGAGCGGTAGCCAAAAACATTCAGTACTTC.

The V call is TRBV2, the J call TRBJ1-5, with 10 positions matching TRBD1. V was clipped by 6 bases and J by 5 bases; unmatched bases: 4. CDR3 length equals 14 residues. Germline V gives CDR1 SNHLY, CDR2 FYNNEI. CDR3 region: CASRPTGGYQPQHF. For the CDR3, the DNA is TGTGCCAGCAGACCGACAGGGGGCTATCAGCCCCAGCATTTT.

This chain links TRBV29-1 with TRBJ2-5; D may be TRBD1 (5 bases). This CDR3 contains 13 residues. Trimming stripped 4 bases from V and 7 bases from J, with 16 bases between. In germline, CDR1 is SQVTM, CDR2 ANQGSEA. This CDR3 is CSVVIQGYGTQYF. The CDR3 bases are TGCAGCGTTGTAATCCAGGGTTATGGGACCCAGTACTTC.

This CDR3 reads CATSNGQGNTEAFF. In DNA, the CDR3 is TGTGCCACCAGCAACGGACAGGGGAACACTGAAGCTTTCTTT. This chain uses TRBV15 with TRBJ1-1, with 8 bases aligning to TRBD1. Germline lookup yields CDR1 LNHNV and CDR2 YYDKDF (reference sequence). CDR3 length: 14 amino acids. The V and J ends lost 4 bases and 1 base, in that order; junction bases with no gene match: 2.